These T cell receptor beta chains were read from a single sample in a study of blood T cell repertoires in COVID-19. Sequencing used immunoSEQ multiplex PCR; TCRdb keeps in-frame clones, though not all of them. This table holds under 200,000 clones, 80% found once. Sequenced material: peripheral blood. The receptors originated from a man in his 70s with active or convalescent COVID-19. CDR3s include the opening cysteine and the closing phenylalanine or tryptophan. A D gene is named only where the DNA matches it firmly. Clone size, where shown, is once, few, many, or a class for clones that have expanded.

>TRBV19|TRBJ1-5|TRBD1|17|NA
TGTGCCAGTAGTATTAGGACAGGCCTTTATAGCAATCAGCCCCAGCATTTT
CASSIRTGLYSNQPQHF
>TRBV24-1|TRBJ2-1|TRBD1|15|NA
TGTGCCACCAGTGGGGGGACAGGTACTTACAATGAGCAGTTCTTC
CATSGGTGTYNEQFF
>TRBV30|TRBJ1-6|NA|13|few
TGTGCCTCTTCAGCAGGGATAAATTCACCCCTCCACTTT
CASSAGINSPLHF
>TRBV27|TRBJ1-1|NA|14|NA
TGTGCCAGCAGTTTATGGTCCGGGGACACTGAAGCTTTCTTT
CASSLWSGDTEAFF
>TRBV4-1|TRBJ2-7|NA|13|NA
TGCGCCAGCAGCCAAGATGGGCCTAACGAGCAGTACTTC
CASSQDGPNEQYF
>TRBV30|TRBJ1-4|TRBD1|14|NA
TGTGCCTGGAGTTTGACAGGGGGGCGGGAAAAACTGTTTTTT
CAWSLTGGREKLFF
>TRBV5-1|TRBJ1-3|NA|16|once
TGCGCCAGCAGCCCCGGGGGGGGAGGCACTGGAAACACCATATATTTT
CASSPGGGGTGNTIYF
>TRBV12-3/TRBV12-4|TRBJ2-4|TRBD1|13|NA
TGTGCCAGCAGCTACAGGGGGAAGGACATTCAGTACTTC
CASSYRGKDIQYF
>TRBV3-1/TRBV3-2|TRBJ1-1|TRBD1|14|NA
TGTGCCAGCAGCCAAGATGTGGGACAGGGCAAAGCTTTCTTT
CASSQDVGQGKAFF
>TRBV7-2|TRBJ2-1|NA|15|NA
TGTGCCAGCAGCCCGAACGGGAGATCCTACAATGAGCAGTTCTTC
CASSPNGRSYNEQFF
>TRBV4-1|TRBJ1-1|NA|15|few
TGCGCCAGCAGCCAGGCTAAACAGGGCACCACTGAAGCTTTCTTT
CASSQAKQGTTEAFF
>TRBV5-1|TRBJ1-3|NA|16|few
TGCGCCAGCAGCTTGACAGGGTTTTATGGAGGAAACACCATATATTTT
CASSLTGFYGGNTIYF
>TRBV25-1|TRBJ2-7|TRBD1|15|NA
TGTGCCAGCAGTGAACTCGGGACAGGGGGCGCCGAGCAGTACTTC
CASSELGTGGAEQYF
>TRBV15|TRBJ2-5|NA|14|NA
TGTGCCACCAGGGGCGGAGGGGACCAAGAGACCCAGTACTTC
CATRGGGDQETQYF
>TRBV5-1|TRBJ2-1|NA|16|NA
TGCGCCAGCAGCTGGTGGGGGACATCCGTCCCGGATGAGCAGTTCTTC
CASSWWGTSVPDEQFF
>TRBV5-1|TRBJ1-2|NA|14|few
TGCGCCAGCAGCTTGAGTGGGCCACGTTATGGCTACACCTTC
CASSLSGPRYGYTF
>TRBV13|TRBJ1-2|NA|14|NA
TGTGCCAGCAGCTTAGAAGGGGTCGGCTATGGCTACACCTTC
CASSLEGVGYGYTF
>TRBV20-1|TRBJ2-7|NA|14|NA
TGCAGTGCTAGTCCCGGGGGACGGGCCTACGAGCAGTACTTC
CSASPGGRAYEQYF
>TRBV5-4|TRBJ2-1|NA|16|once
TGTGCCAGCAGGTATAATCAGGGGGGAGTTGGCAATGAGCAGTTCTTC
CASRYNQGGVGNEQFF
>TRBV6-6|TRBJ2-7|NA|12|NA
TGTGCCAGCAGTTACGGGCCCTACGAGCAGTACTTC
CASSYGPYEQYF
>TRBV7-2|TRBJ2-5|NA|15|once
TGTGCCAGCAGCTTGGGCCTCGGATTACAAGAGACCCAGTACTTC
CASSLGLGLQETQYF
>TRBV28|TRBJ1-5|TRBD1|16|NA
TGTGCCAGCAGTTTATCCGGACAGGGGGAGGATCAGCCCCAGCATTTT
CASSLSGQGEDQPQHF
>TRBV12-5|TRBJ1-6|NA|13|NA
TGTGCTAGTGGTTCGGAAGGAGGTACACCCCTCCACTTT
CASGSEGGTPLHF
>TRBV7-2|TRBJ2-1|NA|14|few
TGTGCCAGCAGCCAACGGCGGGCTCACAATGAGCAGTTCTTC
CASSQRRAHNEQFF
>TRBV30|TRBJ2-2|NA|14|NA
TGTGCCTGGGGCAGGACTGGGAACACCGGGGAGCTGTTTTTT
CAWGRTGNTGELFF
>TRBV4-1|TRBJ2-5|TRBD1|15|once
TGCGCCAGCAGAGCGGACAGGGTGGGACAAGAGACCCAGTACTTC
CASRADRVGQETQYF
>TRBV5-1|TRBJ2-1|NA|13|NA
TGCGCCAGCAGCTTCGATCCGTCGGGGGAGCAGTTCTTC
CASSFDPSGEQFF
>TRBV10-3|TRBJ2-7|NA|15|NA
TGTGCCACACAGGGGAGGGACAGGCCCCCCTACGAGCAGTACTTC
CATQGRDRPPYEQYF
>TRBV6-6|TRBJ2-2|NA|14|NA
TGTGCCAGACTCGGTCTAGGGGGCACCGGGGAGCTGTTTTTT
CARLGLGGTGELFF
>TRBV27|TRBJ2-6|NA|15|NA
TGTGCCAGCAGTTTTTGGGGGCCTGGGGCCAACGTCCTGACTTTC
CASSFWGPGANVLTF
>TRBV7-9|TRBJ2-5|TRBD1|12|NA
TGTGCCAGCAGCTCACAGGGGGAGACCCAGTACTTC
CASSSQGETQYF
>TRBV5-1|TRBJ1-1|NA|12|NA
TGCGCCAGCAGCTTGGAGGGGCTCGAAGCTTTCTTT
CASSLEGLEAFF
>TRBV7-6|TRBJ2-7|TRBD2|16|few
TGTGCCAGCAGCTTAGCGACTAGCGGGGGAGCCTACGAGCAGTACTTC
CASSLATSGGAYEQYF
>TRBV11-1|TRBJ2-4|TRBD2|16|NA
TGTGCCAGCAGCTCCGCGCTAGCGGGAGGAGGGGACATTCAGTACTTC
CASSSALAGGGDIQYF
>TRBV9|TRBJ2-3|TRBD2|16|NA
TGTGCCAGCAGCGTAGACCCTAGCGGTGGCACAGATACGCAGTATTTT
CASSVDPSGGTDTQYF
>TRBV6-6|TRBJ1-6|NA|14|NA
TGTGCCACCACAGGCTCCGGTTTAAATTCACCCCTCCACTTT
CATTGSGLNSPLHF
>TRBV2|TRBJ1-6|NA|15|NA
TGTGCCAGCAGTGCAAGACAGCAGAATAATTCACCCCTCCACTTT
CASSARQQNNSPLHF
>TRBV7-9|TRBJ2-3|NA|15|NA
TGTGCCAGCAGCTGGGGCGGCGGGGGCGCAGATACGCAGTATTTT
CASSWGGGGADTQYF
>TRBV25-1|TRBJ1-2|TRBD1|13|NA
TGTGCCAGCAGTGTACAGGGGTTAAATGGCTACACCTTC
CASSVQGLNGYTF
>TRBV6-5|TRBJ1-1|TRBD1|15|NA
TGTGCCGCTTCACCGGGACAGGGGGCAGTCACTGAAGCTTTCTTT
CAASPGQGAVTEAFF